The source of this T cell receptor (beta chain) is a study of blood T cell repertoires in COVID-19. About the study: Acute and convalescent COVID-19 specimens originated in the United States, Italy and Spain. In each case, the material was cDNA or gDNA derived from T cells, B-cell-depleted T cells, or PBMCs.

Original processing notes: From reference gene primer amplification, estimates of nucleated cell counts were derived. Generated by immunoSEQ multiplex PCR, the TCRdb table keeps only in-frame clones and is missing some. The V and J calls and clone size come from that table; D and trimming were worked out from the DNA. Of under 130,000 clones listed, 85% to 90% were seen once; the top ten hold 32%. The length of the CDR3 is 13 residues. Germline V gene sequence: CDR1 GTSNPN, CDR2 SVGIG (reference sequence). V lost 7 bases to trimming and J lost 3 bases; unmatched junction nucleotides: 5. The clonotype originates from a woman aged 80 or older with acute or convalescent COVID-19. The chain has TRBV30 and TRBJ2-2; 7 bases match TRBD1. Sample: peripheral blood. CDR3 amino acids: CASFRGYTGELFF. The DNA of the CDR3 is TGTGCCTCCTTCAGGGGGTACACCGGGGAGCTGTTTTTT.